These 15 T cell receptor beta chains originate from one sample sequenced in a study of control samples from healthy donors and cancer patients (dated by TCRdb to 2019 to 2021). The library was built by means of the immunoSEQ multiplex PCR assay. In its TCRdb copy, this immuneACCESS table keeps in-frame sequences only and misses some clones. Where compared with another copy, unresolved V genes explain less than half of these, and the others have no known cause. Present in this sample are over 150,000 clones, about 94% of which were seen just once. Jointly, the top ten make up about 14% of the sample. The sequencing sample was made of PBMCs. Receptors originate from a man aged 55 to 70 with colorectal cancer.

V and J are TRBV6-2 or TRBV6-3 and TRBJ2-3, with 12 bases aligning to TRBD2. V lost 2 bases to trimming and J lost 5 bases; unmatched junction nucleotides: 8. Germline V gene sequence: CDR1 MNHEY, CDR2 SVGEGT. The CDR3 covers 17 residues. The CDR3 coding sequence is TGTGCCAGCAGTTACGGGCCCGGACTAGCGGGGAGAGATACGCAGTATTTT. It encodes CASSYGPGLAGRDTQYF.

The chain has TRBV5-6 and TRBJ2-7, with D perhaps given as TRBD1 or TRBD2 (5 bases each). This CDR3 is 12 amino acids long. Per germline, CDR1 SGHDT and CDR2 YYEEEE. Trimming cost V 4 bases and J 9 bases, with 14 bases left between them. CDR3 sequence reads: CASSPWGLGQYF. As DNA, the CDR3 is TGTGCCAGCAGCCCTTGGGGGTTAGGGCAGTACTTC. Supplemented by reference TRBV5-6 and TRBJ2-7, the full variable domain reads DAGVTQSPTHLIKTRGQQVTLRCSPKSGHDTVSWYQQALGQGPQFIFQYYEEEERQRGNFPDRFSGHQFPNYSSELNVNALLLGDSALYLCASSPWGLGQYFGPGTRLTVT.

V usage is TRBV11-2 and J usage is TRBJ1-2; TRBD1 is a possible D gene (5 bases). V was clipped by 3 bases and J by 7 bases, with 15 bases between them. The CDR3 loop spans 14 amino acids. Germline V CDR1 and CDR2: SGHAT, FQNNGV. The CDR3 loop is CASSFAGGSGGYTF. DNA of the CDR3: TGTGCCAGCAGCTTCGCGGGGGGGTCGGGTGGCTACACCTTC.

The CDR3 DNA reads TGTGCCAGCAGCGTCCAACTTGGGAACTATGGCTACACCTTC. Translating gives CASSVQLGNYGYTF. This chain joins TRBV9 and TRBJ1-2; D unresolved. The germline V and J ends were trimmed by 2 bases and 2 bases, with 10 bases remaining between them. This CDR3 comprises 14 residues. The germline V gene encodes CDR1 SGDLS and CDR2 YYNGEE.

The V gene is TRBV27, the J gene TRBJ1-1, with D hard to call. The V and J ends lost 6 bases and 4 bases respectively, with 9 bases between them. CDR1 and CDR2 from the germline V gene are MNHEY and SMNVEV (reference sequence). This CDR3 comprises 12 residues. DNA for the CDR3: TGTGCCAGCAGGTCAGCGGGCACTGAAGCTTTCTTT. This translates into CASRSAGTEAFF.

This chain links TRBV11-3 with TRBJ2-5; D possibly uses TRBD1 or TRBD2 (5 bases each). The germline CDR1 and CDR2 sequences are SGHNT and YENEEA. CDR3 length equals 15 residues. V was pared by 4 bases and J by 4 bases, with 16 bases between. DNA of the CDR3: TGTGCCAGCAGCTCCAGGGACCGCCTGGGAGAGACCCAGTACTTC. Translation gives CASSSRDRLGETQYF.

The rearrangement uses TRBV6-1 and TRBJ2-2; 12 bases align to TRBD2. With V trimmed by 4 bases and J by 6 bases, 9 bases remained unmatched. The CDR3 consists of 17 residues. Germline V lookup: CDR1 MNHNS, CDR2 SASEGT. The CDR3: CASSGLAGGRLAGELFF. In nucleotides, the CDR3 is TGTGCCAGCAGTGGGCTAGCGGGGGGGCGACTGGCCGGGGAGCTGTTTTTT.

The chain uses TRBV5-6 and TRBJ1-1, with D uncertain. CDR1 is SGHDT and CDR2 is YYEEEE in the germline V gene. This CDR3 is built from 13 residues. The V gene lost 7 bases and the J gene lost 3 bases, with 13 bases spanning the gap. CDR3 bases: TGTGCCAGCTACGCGCGAGGCGACACTGAAGCTTTCTTT. This sequence encodes CASYARGDTEAFF.

With regard to this clone: The junction departs from germline at one end; a sequencing error may be responsible. The chain is built from TRBV19 and TRBJ1-5, with unresolved D. CDR1 is LNHDA and CDR2 is SQIVND in the germline V gene (reference sequence). The CDR3 totals 12 residues. The CDR3 coding sequence is TGTGTCAGTAGTAGAAGCAATCAGCCCCAGCATTTT. Amino acid sequence: CVSSRSNQPQHF.

This clone was seen a single time. The chain uses TRBV9 and TRBJ2-5, with D hard to call. The CDR3 totals 14 residues. V shed 1 base and J shed 4 bases, with 11 bases lying between them. Germline values: CDR1 SGDLS, CDR2 YYNGEE. In nucleotides, the CDR3 is TGTGCCAGCAGCGTATCCGATCCCCCAGAGACCCAGTACTTC. It codes for CASSVSDPPETQYF.

The CDR3 DNA sequence: TGCAGCGTTGAGGAGGGTCCGGACACTGAAGCTTTCTTT. It encodes CSVEEGPDTEAFF. This chain uses TRBV29-1 with TRBJ1-1; D unresolved. The CDR3 spans 13 residues. V gave up 3 bases and J gave up 3 bases, with 11 bases separating them. Looked up from germline, CDR1 is SQVTM and CDR2 is ANQGSEA.

The chain links TRBV19 to TRBJ1-5; 8 positions agree with TRBD1. This CDR3 spans 14 amino acids. The V gene end was trimmed by 7 bases and the J gene end by 7 bases; junction bases not matched to a gene: 9. Germline V gene lookup returns CDR1 LNHDA and CDR2 SQIVND (reference sequence). CDR3 amino acids: CASKETGVRQPQHF. CDR3 DNA sequence: TGTGCCAGTAAGGAGACAGGGGTGCGACAGCCCCAGCATTTT. Variable domain in full (rest from reference TRBV19 and TRBJ1-5): DGGITQSPKYLFRKEGQNVTLSCEQNLNHDAMYWYRQDPGQGLRLIYYSQIVNDFQKGDIAEGYSVSREKKESFPLTVTSAQKNPTAFYLCASKETGVRQPQHFGDGTRLSIL.

The chain joins TRBV19 to TRBJ1-5, with D possibly matching TRBD1 (6 bases). The CDR3 runs 19 residues. Germline V gene sequence: CDR1 LNHDA, CDR2 SQIVND (reference sequence). Trimming removed 10 bases from V and 2 bases from J, with 30 bases in between. The CDR3 coding sequence is TGTGCCACCCCGGACAGACTGTCACAGCAAAAACTAGGCAATCAGCCCCAGCATTTT. Translated: CATPDRLSQQKLGNQPQHF. Full variable domain (rest looked up from reference TRBV19 and TRBJ1-5): DGGITQSPKYLFRKEGQNVTLSCEQNLNHDAMYWYRQDPGQGLRLIYYSQIVNDFQKGDIAEGYSVSREKKESFPLTVTSAQKNPTAFYLCATPDRLSQQKLGNQPQHFGDGTRLSIL.

The V gene is TRBV2, the J gene TRBJ2-3, with a possible D match to TRBD2 (6 bases). Trimming stripped 7 bases from V and 0 bases from J, with 23 bases between. The CDR3 covers 18 residues. Per germline, CDR1 SNHLY and CDR2 FYNNEI. CDR3 in amino acids: CASTVEGRASLSTDTQYF. CDR3 in DNA: TGTGCCAGCACAGTGGAGGGTAGGGCTTCGTTAAGCACAGATACGCAGTATTTT. The entire variable domain, with the rest obtained from reference TRBV2 and TRBJ2-3, is as follows: EPEVTQTPSHQVTQMGQEVILRCVPISNHLYFYWYRQILGQKVEFLVSFYNNEISEKSEIFDDQFSVERPDGSNFTLKIRSTKLEDSAMYFCASTVEGRASLSTDTQYFGPGTRLTVL.

The rearrangement uses TRBV5-4 and TRBJ2-3; D unclear. There are 14 residues in the CDR3. The V and J ends lost 3 bases and 0 bases respectively, with 8 bases between them. Germline V gene lookup returns CDR1 SGHNT and CDR2 YYREEE (reference sequence). The CDR3 DNA is TGTGCCAGCAGCTCCGGATCTAGCACAGATACGCAGTATTTT. Encoded protein: CASSSGSSTDTQYF.